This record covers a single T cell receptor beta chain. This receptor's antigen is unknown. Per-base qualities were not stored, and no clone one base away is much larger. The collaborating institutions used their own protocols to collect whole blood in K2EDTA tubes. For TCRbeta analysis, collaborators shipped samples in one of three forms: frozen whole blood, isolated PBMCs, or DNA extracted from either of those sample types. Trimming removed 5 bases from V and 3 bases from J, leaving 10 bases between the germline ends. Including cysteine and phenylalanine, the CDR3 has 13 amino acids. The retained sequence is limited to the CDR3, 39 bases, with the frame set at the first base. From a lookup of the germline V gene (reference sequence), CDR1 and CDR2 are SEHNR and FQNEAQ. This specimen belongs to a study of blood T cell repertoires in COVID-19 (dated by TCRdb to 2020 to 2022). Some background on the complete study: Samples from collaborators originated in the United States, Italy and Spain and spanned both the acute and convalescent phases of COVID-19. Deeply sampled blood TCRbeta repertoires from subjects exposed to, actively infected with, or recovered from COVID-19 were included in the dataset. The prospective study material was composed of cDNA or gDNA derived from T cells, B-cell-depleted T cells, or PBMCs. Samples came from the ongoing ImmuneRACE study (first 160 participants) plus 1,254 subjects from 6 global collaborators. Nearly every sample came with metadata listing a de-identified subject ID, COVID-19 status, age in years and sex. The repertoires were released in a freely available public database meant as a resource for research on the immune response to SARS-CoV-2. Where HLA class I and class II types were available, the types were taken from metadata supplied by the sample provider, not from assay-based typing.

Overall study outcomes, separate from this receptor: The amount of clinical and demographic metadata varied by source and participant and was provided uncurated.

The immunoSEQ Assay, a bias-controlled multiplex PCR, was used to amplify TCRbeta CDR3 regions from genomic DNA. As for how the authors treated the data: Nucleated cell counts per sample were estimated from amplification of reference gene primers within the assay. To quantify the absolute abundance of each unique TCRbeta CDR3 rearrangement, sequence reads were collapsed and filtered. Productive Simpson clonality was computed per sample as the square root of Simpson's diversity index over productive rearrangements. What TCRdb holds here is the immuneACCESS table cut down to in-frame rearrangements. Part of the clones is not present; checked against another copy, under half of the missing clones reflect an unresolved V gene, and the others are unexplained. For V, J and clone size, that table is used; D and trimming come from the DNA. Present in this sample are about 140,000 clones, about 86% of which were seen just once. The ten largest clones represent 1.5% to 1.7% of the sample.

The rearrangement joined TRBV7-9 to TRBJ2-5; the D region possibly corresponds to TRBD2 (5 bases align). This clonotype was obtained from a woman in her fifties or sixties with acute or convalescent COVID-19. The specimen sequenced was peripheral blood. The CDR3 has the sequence CASSRGEKETQYF. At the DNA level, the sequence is TGTGCCAGCAGCCGTGGGGAGAAAGAGACCCAGTACTTC.